The 6 T cell receptor beta chains below were found in one sample sequenced in a study of T cells after yellow fever vaccination. MiXCR, applied by TCRdb to the 5' RACE reads, yields one record per CDR3 protein. The sample holds some 350,000 distinct CDR3 sequences, around 3.9% seen once. The sample here was PBMCs, taken 5 days after the yellow fever booster vaccination. Receptors originate from a man aged 18 to 29 who received the YFV17D yellow fever vaccine.

This clonotype occurred a few times. The CDR3 loop reads CASSLGALNEQFF. The CDR3 DNA follows: TGTGCCAGCAGCTTGGGCGCCCTCAATGAGCAGTTCTTC. This chain links TRBV7-3 with TRBJ2-1, with D unclear. This CDR3 is 13 amino acids long. Germline CDR1 and CDR2: SGHTA and FQGTGA. Trimming took 3 bases from V and 6 from J, leaving 9 bases between them.

This clonotype has a handful of counts. The J gene is TRBJ2-5, the V gene TRBV3-1; 8 nucleotides agree with TRBD1. The V gene's germline CDR1 is LGHDT and CDR2 YNNKEL (reference sequence). The trim removed 4 bases at V and 7 bases at J, leaving 5 bases unmatched. This CDR3 spans 13 amino acids. CDR3 amino acids: CASSLDRARTQYF. As DNA, the CDR3 is TGTGCCAGCAGCCTGGACAGGGCGAGGACCCAGTACTTC.

V usage is TRBV29-1 and J usage is TRBJ1-5; tentative D call: TRBD1 (6 bases). Germline V gene data show CDR1 as SQVTM and CDR2 as ANQGSEA. The V end lost 6 bases, the J end lost 0 bases, and 18 bases lay between the germline ends. CDR3 size: 16 residues. The CDR3 loop reads CSVQGYPVYSNQPQHF. In DNA, the CDR3 is TGCAGCGTACAGGGTTACCCCGTTTATAGCAATCAGCCCCAGCATTTT.

This clonotype has a handful of counts. This chain uses TRBV9 with TRBJ1-4; 8 bases match TRBD1. Germline V lookup: CDR1 SGDLS, CDR2 YYNGEE. With V trimmed by 3 bases and J by 7 bases, 2 bases remained unmatched. The CDR3 is 13 residues long. CDR3 loop: CASSAGQGEKLFF. The CDR3 DNA reads TGTGCCAGCAGCGCCGGACAGGGTGAAAAACTGTTTTTT.

This clonotype was found many times. The rearrangement joins TRBV6-2 or TRBV6-3 to TRBJ2-4, with TRBD2 identical over 8 bases. Trimming removed 4 bases from V and 13 bases from J; junction bases left unmatched: 9. The germline V gene has CDR1 MNHEY and CDR2 SVGEGT. This CDR3 spans 13 amino acids. The CDR3 DNA sequence: TGTGCCAGCAGTTCATCCGCGGGGGGCTTACAGTACTTC. Protein sequence: CASSSSAGGLQYF.

The sample holds a few counts of this clonotype. V is TRBV20-1 and J is TRBJ2-1; no definite D call. The germline V gene encodes CDR1 DFQATT and CDR2 SNEGSKA (reference sequence). CDR3 size: 13 residues. Trimming removed 3 bases at V and 1 base at J, with 7 bases between. CDR3 bases: TGCAGTGCTAGCGGAGCATCCTACAATGAGCAGTTCTTC. It translates to CSASGASYNEQFF.